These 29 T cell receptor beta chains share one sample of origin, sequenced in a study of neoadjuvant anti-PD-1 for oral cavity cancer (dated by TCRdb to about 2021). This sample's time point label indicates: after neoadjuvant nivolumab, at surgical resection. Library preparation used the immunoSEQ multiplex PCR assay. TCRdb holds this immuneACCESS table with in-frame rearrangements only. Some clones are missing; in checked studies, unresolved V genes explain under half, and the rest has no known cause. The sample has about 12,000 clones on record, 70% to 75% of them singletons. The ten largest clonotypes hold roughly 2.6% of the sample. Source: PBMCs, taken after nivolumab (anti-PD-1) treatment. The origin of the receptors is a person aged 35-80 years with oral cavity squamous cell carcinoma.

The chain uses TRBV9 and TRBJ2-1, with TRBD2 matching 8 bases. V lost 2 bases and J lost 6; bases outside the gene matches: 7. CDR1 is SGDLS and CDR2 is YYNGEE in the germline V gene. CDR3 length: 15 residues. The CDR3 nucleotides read TGTGCCAGCAGCGTCGGGACTAGTGTACTCAATGAGCAGTTCTTC. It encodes CASSVGTSVLNEQFF.

CDR3 residues: CASSALFWREMEETQYF. The CDR3 DNA is TGTGCCAGCAGTGCTTTGTTTTGGCGGGAAATGGAGGAGACCCAGTACTTC. The chain joins TRBV6-1 to TRBJ2-5, with a possible D match to TRBD2 (6 bases). V was trimmed by 4 bases and J by 5 bases, leaving 23 bases between them. The CDR3 is 17 residues long. Per germline, CDR1 MNHNS and CDR2 SASEGT.

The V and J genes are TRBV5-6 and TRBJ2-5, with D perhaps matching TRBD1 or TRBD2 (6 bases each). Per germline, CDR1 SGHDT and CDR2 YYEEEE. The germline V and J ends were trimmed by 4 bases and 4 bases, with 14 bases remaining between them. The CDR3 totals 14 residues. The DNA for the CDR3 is TGTGCCAGCAGCCCCATACAGGGAGGAGAGACCCAGTACTTC. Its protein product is CASSPIQGGETQYF.

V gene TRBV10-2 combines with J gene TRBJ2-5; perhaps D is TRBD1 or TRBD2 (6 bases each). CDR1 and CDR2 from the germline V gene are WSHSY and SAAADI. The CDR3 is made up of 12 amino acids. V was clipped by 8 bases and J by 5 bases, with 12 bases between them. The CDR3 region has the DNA TGCGCCAGCGGGGTAGGGGGGGAGACCCAGTACTTC. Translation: CASGVGGETQYF.

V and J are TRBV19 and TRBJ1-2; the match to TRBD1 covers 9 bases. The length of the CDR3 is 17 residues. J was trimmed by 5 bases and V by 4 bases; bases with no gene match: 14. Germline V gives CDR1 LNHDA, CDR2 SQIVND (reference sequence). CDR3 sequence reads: CASSKTPLGQGNYGYTF. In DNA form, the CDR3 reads TGTGCCAGTAGTAAAACCCCCCTGGGACAGGGAAATTATGGCTACACCTTC.

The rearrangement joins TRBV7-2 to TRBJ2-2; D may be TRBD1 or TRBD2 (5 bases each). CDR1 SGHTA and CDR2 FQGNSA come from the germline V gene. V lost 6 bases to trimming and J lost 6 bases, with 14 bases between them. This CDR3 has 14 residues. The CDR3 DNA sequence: TGTGCCAGCAGGACGGGGACCGCCGCCGGGGAGCTGTTTTTT. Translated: CASRTGTAAGELFF.

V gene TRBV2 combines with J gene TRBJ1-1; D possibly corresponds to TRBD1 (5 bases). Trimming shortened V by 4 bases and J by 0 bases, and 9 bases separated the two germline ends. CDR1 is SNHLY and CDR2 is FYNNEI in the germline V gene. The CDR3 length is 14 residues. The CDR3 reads CASSADMLNTEAFF. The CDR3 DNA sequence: TGTGCCAGCAGTGCGGACATGCTGAACACTGAAGCTTTCTTT.

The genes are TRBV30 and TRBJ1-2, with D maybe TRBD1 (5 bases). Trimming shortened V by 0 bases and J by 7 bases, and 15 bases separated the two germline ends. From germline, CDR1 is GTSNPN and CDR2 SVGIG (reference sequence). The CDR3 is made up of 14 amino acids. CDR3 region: CAWSVLSGGFGYTF. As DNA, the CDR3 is TGTGCCTGGAGTGTATTGAGTGGGGGATTTGGCTACACCTTC. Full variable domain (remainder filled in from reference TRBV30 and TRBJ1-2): SQTIHQWPATLVQPVGSPLSLECTVEGTSNPNLYWYRQAAGRGLQLLFYSVGIGQISSEVPQNLSASRPQDRQFILSSKKLLLSDSGFYLCAWSVLSGGFGYTFGSGTRLTVV.

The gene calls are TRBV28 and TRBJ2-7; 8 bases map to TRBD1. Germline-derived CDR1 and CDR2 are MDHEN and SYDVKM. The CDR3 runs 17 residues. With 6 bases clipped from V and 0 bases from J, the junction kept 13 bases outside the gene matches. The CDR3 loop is CASSPPPGQGISYEQYF. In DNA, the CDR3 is TGTGCCAGCAGCCCCCCCCCAGGACAGGGTATCTCCTACGAGCAGTACTTC.

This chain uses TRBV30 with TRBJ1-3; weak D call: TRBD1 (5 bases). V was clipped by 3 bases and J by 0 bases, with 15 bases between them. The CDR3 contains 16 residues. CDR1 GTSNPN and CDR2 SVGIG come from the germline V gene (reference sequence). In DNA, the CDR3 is TGTGCCTGGAGCAGGGCGGATCAATACTCTGGAAACACCATATATTTT. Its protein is CAWSRADQYSGNTIYF.

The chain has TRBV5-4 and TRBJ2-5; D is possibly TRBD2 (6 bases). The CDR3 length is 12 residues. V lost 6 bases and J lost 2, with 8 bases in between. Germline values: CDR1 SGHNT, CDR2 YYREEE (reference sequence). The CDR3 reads CASTAGQETQYF. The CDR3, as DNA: TGTGCCAGCACGGCGGGGCAAGAGACCCAGTACTTC.

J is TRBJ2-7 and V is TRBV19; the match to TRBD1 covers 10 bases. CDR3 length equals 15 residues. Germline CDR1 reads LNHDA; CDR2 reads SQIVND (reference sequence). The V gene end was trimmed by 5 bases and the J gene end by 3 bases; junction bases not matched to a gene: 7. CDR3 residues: CASSPWGTGVYEQYF. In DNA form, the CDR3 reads TGTGCCAGTAGTCCGTGGGGGACAGGGGTCTACGAGCAGTACTTC.

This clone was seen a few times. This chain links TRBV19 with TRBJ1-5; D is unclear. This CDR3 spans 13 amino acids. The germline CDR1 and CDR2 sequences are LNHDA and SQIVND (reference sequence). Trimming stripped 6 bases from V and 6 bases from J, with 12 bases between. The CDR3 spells CASRALSGQPQHF. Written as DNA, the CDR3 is TGTGCCAGTAGGGCTCTCTCGGGTCAGCCCCAGCATTTT.

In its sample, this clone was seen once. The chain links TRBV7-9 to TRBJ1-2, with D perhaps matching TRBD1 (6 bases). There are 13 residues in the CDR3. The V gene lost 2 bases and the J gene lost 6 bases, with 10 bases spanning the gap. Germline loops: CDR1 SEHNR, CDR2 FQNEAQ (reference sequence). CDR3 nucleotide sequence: TGTGCCAGCAGCTTATATAAGGGGGATGGCTACACCTTC. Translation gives CASSLYKGDGYTF.

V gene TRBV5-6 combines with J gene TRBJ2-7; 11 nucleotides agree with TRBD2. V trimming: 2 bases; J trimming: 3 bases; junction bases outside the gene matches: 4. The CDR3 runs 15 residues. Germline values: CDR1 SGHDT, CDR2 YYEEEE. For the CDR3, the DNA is TGTGCCAGCAGCTTCTCCGGGACTAGCGGCTACGAGCAGTACTTC. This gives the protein CASSFSGTSGYEQYF. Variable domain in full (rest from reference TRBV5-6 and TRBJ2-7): DAGVTQSPTHLIKTRGQQVTLRCSPKSGHDTVSWYQQALGQGPQFIFQYYEEEERQRGNFPDRFSGHQFPNYSSELNVNALLLGDSALYLCASSFSGTSGYEQYFGPGTRLTVT.

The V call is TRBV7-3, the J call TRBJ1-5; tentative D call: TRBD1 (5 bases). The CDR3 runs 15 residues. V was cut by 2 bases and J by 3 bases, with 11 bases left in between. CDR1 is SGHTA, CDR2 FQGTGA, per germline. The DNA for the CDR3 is TGTGCCAGCAGCTTATCTGGGGGAAACAATCAGCCCCAGCATTTT. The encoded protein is CASSLSGGNNQPQHF.

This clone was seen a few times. The CDR3 nucleotides are TGCGCCAGCAGCTCCTCAGGGACGGCACAAGAGACCCAGTACTTC. Translation gives CASSSSGTAQETQYF. J is TRBJ2-5 and V is TRBV5-1, with D perhaps given as TRBD1 or TRBD2 (5 bases each). Per the germline V gene, CDR1 is SGHRS and CDR2 is YFSETQ. Trimming removed 3 bases at V and 2 bases at J, with 14 bases between. The CDR3 is 15 residues long.

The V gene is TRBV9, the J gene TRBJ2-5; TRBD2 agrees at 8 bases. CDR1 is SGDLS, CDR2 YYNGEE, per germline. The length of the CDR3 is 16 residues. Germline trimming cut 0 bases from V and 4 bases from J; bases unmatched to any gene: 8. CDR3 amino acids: CASSVVASGGAETQYF. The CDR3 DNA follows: TGTGCCAGCAGCGTAGTGGCCAGCGGGGGTGCAGAGACCCAGTACTTC.

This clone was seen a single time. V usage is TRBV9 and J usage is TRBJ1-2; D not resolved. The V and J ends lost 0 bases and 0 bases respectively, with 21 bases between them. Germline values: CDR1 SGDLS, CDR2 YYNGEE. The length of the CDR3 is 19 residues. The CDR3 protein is CASSVGGWMRSFTNYGYTF. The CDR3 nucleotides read TGTGCCAGCAGCGTAGGGGGTTGGATGAGGAGTTTTACTAACTATGGCTACACCTTC.

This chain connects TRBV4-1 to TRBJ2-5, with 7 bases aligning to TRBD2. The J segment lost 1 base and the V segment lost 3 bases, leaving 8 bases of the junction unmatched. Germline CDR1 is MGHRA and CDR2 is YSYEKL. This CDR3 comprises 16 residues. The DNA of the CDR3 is TGCGCCAGCAGCCAGGGTCGGGGGGTCTTCCAAGAGACCCAGTACTTC. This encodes CASSQGRGVFQETQYF.

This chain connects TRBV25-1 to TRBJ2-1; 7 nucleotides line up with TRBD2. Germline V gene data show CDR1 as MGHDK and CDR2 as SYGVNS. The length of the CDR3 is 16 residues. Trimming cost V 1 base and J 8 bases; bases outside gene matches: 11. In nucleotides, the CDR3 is TGTGCCAGCAGTGAATGGGCTAGCGGAGCTAACGATGAGCAGTTCTTC. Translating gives CASSEWASGANDEQFF.

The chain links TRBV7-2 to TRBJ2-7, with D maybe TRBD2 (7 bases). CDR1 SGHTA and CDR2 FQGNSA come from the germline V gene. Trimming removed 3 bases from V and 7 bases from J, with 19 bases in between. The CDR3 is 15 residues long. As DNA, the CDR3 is TGTGCCAGCAGCTTGGGAAGGGGGAGGGCGTCGGAGCAGTACTTC. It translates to CASSLGRGRASEQYF. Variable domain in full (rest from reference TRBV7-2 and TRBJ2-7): GAGVSQSPSNKVTEKGKDVELRCDPISGHTALYWYRQSLGQGLEFLIYFQGNSAPDKSGLPSDRFSAERTGGSVSTLTIQRTQQEDSAVYLCASSLGRGRASEQYFGPGTRLTVT.

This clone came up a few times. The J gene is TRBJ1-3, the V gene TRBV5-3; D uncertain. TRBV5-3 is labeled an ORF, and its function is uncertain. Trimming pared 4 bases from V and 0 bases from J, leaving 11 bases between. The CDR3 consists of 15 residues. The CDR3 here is CARSRWDSSGNTIYF. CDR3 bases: TGTGCCAGAAGCCGATGGGATAGCTCTGGAAACACCATATATTTT.

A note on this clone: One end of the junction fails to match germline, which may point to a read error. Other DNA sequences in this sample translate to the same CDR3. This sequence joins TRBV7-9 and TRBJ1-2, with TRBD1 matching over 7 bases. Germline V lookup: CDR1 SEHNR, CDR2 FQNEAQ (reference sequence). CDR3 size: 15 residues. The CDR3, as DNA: TGTGCCAGTAGCTCCCCCCAGGGGGGGGACTATGGCTACACCTTC. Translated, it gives CASSSPQGGDYGYTF.

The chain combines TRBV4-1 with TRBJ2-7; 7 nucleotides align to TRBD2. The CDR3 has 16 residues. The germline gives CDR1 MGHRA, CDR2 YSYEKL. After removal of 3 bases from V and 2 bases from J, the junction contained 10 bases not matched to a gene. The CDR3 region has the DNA TGCGCCAGCAGCCAGGCCCCGGTGGGAGGGACCTACGAGCAGTACTTC. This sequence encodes CASSQAPVGGTYEQYF.

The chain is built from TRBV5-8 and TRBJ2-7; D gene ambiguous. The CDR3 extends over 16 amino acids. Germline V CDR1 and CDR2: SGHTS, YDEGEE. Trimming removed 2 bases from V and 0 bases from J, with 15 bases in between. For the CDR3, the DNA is TGTGCCAGCAGCTTCCCCAGAAGTCCAGGCTCCTACGAGCAGTACTTC. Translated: CASSFPRSPGSYEQYF.

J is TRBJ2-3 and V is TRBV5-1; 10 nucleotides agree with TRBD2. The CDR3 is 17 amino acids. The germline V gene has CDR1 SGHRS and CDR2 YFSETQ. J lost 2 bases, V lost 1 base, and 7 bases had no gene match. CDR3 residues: CASSLKVSGGPTDTQYF. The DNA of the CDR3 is TGCGCCAGCAGCTTGAAAGTTAGCGGGGGGCCCACAGATACGCAGTATTTT.

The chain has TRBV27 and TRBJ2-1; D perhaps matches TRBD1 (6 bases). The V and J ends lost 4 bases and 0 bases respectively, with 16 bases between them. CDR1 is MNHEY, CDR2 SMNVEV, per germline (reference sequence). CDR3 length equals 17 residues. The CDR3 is CASSWQGLRVSYNEQFF. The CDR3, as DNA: TGTGCCAGCAGTTGGCAGGGGCTCCGTGTCTCCTACAATGAGCAGTTCTTC.

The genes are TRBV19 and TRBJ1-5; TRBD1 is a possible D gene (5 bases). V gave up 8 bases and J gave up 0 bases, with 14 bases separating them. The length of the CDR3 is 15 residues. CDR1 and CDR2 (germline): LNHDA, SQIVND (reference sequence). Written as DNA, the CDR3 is TGTGCCAGTTCAGGGTTGCCCTATAGCAATCAGCCCCAGCATTTT. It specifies CASSGLPYSNQPQHF.